This TCR beta chain emerged from a study of shared T cell receptors in the human thymus. Germline V CDR1 and CDR2: MNHEY, SVGAGI. V lost 0 bases to trimming and J lost 3 bases; unmatched junction nucleotides: 3. The CDR3 is 15 amino acids. Profiling relied on immunoSEQ multiplex PCR, and the TCRdb table lists in-frame clones only, not all of them. Of about 380,000 clones listed, approximately 95% are singletons. This clone has just one count. The sequence came from a human donor. The gene calls are TRBV6-5 and TRBJ2-7, with 9 positions matching TRBD1. Sequenced sample: thymocytes. The CDR3 sequence: CASSYSMGQGYEQYF. CDR3 coding DNA: TGTGCCAGCAGTTACTCGATGGGACAGGGCTACGAGCAGTACTTC.